This T cell receptor beta chain is from a study of CD8 T cells in Susac syndrome. Reverse transcription used roughly 0.5 to 1 ug RNA and random hexamers. An immunoSEQ multiplex PCR generated amplified TCR beta CDR3 products spanning 54 Vbeta and 13 Jbeta. Via MiXCR, TCRdb re-called the immunoSEQ multiplex PCR reads, giving one row per CDR3 protein. The sample carries hundreds of thousands of distinct CDR3 sequences, around 93% recorded once. Treatment-naive patients with stable or active relapsing-remitting disease served as multiple sclerosis controls. From germline, CDR1 is SGDLS and CDR2 YYNGEE. There are 16 residues in the CDR3. Trimming pared 4 bases from V and 7 bases from J, leaving 21 bases between.

The sequencing input was CD4+ T cells from PBMCs. The chain links TRBV9 to TRBJ2-1, with TRBD2 as a possible D gene (6 bases). The sequence was collected from a human donor with multiple sclerosis. The CDR3 sequence: CASSPLRREVRNEQFF. In DNA form, the CDR3 reads TGTGCCAGCAGCCCCTTGAGGAGGGAGGTTAGGAATGAGCAGTTCTTC.